This T cell receptor beta chain was obtained from a study of cytomegalovirus exposure and HLA in healthy donors. The germline gives CDR1 SGHNT, CDR2 YENEEA. Trimming took 5 bases from V and 1 from J, leaving 27 bases between them. CDR3 length: 20 amino acids. Whole-study findings and limits: Analysis performed later showed TCR beta chains linked to HLA being more clonally expanded than equally common others. Most subjects had HLA-A and HLA-B alleles reportedly predicted accurately by TCR beta sequences.

About this clone itself: Antigen: not known.

The PCR was carried out with 60 Vbeta primers and 13 Jbeta primers. TCRdb keeps only in-frame clones here, not all; method: immunoSEQ multiplex PCR. Found here are fewer than 250,000 clones, around four fifths of them singletons; the top ten hold 0.85% to 1.4%. The rearrangement uses TRBV11-3 and TRBJ2-1, with a tentative D call TRBD1 (5 bases). This receptor was taken from a woman aged 35 to 49 in good health and CMV-seronegative. Sequencing was done on a sample of PBMCs. DNA of the CDR3: TGTGCCAGCAGCCGTCGCCCCCCAAACCCCCTAGGGGCTTCCTACAATGAGCAGTTCTTC. Residues: CASSRRPPNPLGASYNEQFF.